The present entry profiles one T cell receptor beta chain with its context. Antigen unknown. These data come from a study of cytomegalovirus exposure and HLA in healthy donors. Study outcomes and limitations: Productive rates of about 90% or about 30% were seen for most TCR beta V segments in an earlier analysis. Several of the most significant clusters appeared linked to common viral pathogens, based on a later analysis. Sequencing had likely introduced a cluster of highly shared sequence variants as an artifact. In a later analysis, the majority of CMV-associated beta chains seemingly showed HLA restriction.

The PCR made use of 60 Vbeta and 13 Jbeta primers. Profiling relied on immunoSEQ multiplex PCR, and the TCRdb table lists in-frame clones only, not all of them. This table holds around 170,000 clones, over 60% found once. Sequenced material: PBMCs. The receptor was isolated from a girl between 5 and 17 years old in good health and CMV-seronegative.

The DNA for the CDR3 is TGTGCCAGCAGCTTGGTTGCACAGGGGGCCTACGAGCAGTACTTC. Translating it yields CASSLVAQGAYEQYF. The J gene is TRBJ2-7, the V gene TRBV5-5; 8 positions match TRBD1. Germline CDR1 reads SGHKS; CDR2 reads YYEKEE (reference sequence). Trimming cost V 0 bases and J 2 bases; bases outside gene matches: 4. CDR3 length: 15 residues.